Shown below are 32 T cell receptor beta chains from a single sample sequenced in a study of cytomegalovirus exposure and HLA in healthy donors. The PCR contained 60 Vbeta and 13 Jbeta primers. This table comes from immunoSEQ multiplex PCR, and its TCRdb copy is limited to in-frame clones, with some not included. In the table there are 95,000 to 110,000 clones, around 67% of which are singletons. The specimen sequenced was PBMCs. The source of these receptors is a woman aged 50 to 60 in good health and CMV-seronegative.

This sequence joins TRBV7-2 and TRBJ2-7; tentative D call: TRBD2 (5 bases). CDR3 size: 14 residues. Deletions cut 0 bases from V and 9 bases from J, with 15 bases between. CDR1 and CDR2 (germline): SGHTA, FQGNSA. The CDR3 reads CASSLAPEGGGQYF. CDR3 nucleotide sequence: TGTGCCAGCAGCTTAGCGCCTGAGGGTGGAGGGCAGTACTTC. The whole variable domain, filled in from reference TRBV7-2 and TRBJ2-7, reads GAGVSQSPSNKVTEKGKDVELRCDPISGHTALYWYRQSLGQGLEFLIYFQGNSAPDKSGLPSDRFSAERTGGSVSTLTIQRTQQEDSAVYLCASSLAPEGGGQYFGPGTRLTVT.

Here the CDR3 reads CASGLPPRGIQETQYF. As DNA, the CDR3 is TGTGCTAGTGGTTTGCCCCCGCGCGGAATCCAAGAGACCCAGTACTTC. The chain combines TRBV12-5 with TRBJ2-5; no clear D. Between the trimmed V and J ends, which lost 2 bases and 1 base, there was a span of 14 bases. CDR1 and CDR2 (germline): LGHNT, FRNRAP. The length of the CDR3 is 16 residues.

Written as DNA, the CDR3 is TGTGCCAGCAGCAGGGGACAGGGCAGCACAGATACGCAGTATTTT. It translates to CASSRGQGSTDTQYF. The chain employs TRBV5-4 and TRBJ2-3; 9 nucleotides line up with TRBD1. The CDR3 is 15 residues long. J was trimmed by 0 bases and V by 4 bases; bases with no gene match: 3. Germline V lookup: CDR1 SGHNT, CDR2 YYREEE (reference sequence).

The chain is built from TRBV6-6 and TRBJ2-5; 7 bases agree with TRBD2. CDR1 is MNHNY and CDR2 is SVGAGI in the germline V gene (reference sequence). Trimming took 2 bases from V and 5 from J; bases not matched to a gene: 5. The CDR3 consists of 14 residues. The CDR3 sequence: CASSYAQGGETQYF. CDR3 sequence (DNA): TGTGCCAGCAGTTACGCGCAGGGAGGGGAGACCCAGTACTTC.

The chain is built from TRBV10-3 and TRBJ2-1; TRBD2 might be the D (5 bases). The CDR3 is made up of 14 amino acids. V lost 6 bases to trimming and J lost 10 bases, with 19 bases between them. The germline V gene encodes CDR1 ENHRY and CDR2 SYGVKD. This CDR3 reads CAIRDSLNPQEQFF. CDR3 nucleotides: TGTGCCATCAGGGACTCCTTGAACCCCCAAGAGCAGTTCTTC.

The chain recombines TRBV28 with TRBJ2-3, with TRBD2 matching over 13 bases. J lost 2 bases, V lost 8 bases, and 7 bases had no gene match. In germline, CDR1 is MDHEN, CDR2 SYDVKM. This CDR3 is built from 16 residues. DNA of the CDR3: TGTGCCAGCTCCTGGGGACTAGCGGGATTCACAGATACGCAGTATTTT. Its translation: CASSWGLAGFTDTQYF. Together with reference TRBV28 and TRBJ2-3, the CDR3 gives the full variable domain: DVKVTQSSRYLVKRTGEKVFLECVQDMDHENMFWYRQDPGLGLRLIYFSYDVKMKEKGDIPEGYSVSREKKERFSLILESASTNQTSMYLCASSWGLAGFTDTQYFGPGTRLTVL.

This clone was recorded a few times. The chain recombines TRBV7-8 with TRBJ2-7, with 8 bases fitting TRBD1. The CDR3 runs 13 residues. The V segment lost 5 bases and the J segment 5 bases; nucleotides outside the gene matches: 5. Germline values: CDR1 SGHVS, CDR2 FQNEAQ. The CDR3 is CASSPQGAHEQYF. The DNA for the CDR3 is TGTGCCAGCAGCCCTCAGGGGGCGCACGAGCAGTACTTC.

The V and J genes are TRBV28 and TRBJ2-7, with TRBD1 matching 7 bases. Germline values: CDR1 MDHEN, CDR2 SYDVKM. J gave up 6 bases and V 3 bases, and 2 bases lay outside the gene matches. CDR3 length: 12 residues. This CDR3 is CASSFYRGEQYF. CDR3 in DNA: TGTGCCAGCAGTTTTTACAGGGGCGAGCAGTACTTC.

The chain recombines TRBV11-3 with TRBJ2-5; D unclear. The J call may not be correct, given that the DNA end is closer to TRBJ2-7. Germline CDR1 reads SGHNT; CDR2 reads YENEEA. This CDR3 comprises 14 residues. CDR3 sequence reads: CASSFYGRSYEQYF. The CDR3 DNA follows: TGTGCCAGCAGCTTTTATGGGCGCTCCTACGAGCAGTACTTC.

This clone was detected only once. The CDR3 reads CASSYRDTLHANTEAFF. As DNA, the CDR3 is TGTGCCAGCAGCTACAGGGACACCCTCCACGCGAACACTGAAGCTTTCTTT. The chain employs TRBV11-2 and TRBJ1-1; perhaps TRBD1 as D (6 bases). The germline gives CDR1 SGHAT, CDR2 FQNNGV. CDR3 length equals 17 residues. V dropped 4 bases and J dropped 1 base, with 19 bases sitting between them.

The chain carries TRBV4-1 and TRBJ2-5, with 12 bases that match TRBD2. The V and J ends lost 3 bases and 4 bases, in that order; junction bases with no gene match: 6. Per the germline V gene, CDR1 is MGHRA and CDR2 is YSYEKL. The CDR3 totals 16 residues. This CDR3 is CASSQTSGGPPETQYF. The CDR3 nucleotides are TGCGCCAGCAGCCAGACTAGCGGGGGTCCCCCAGAGACCCAGTACTTC.

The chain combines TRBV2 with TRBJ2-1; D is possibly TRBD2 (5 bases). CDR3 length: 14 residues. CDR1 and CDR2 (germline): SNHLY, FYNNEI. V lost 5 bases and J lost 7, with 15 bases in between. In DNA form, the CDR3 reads TGTGCCAGCAGTTTAGGACTGCCAAGAAATGAGCAGTTCTTC. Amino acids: CASSLGLPRNEQFF.

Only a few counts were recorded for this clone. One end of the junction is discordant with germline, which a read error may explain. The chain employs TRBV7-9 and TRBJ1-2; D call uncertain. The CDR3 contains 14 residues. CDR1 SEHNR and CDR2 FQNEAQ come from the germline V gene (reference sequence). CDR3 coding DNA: TGTGCCAGCAGCTTAGACGGAGTCCTACTGCTTTTAGCCTTC. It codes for CASSLDGVLLLLAF.

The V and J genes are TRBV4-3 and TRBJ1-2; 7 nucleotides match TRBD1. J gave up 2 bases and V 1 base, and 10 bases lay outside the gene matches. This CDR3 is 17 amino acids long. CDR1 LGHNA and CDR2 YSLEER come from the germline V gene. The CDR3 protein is CASSQGSNRDSNYGYTF. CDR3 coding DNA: TGCGCCAGCAGCCAAGGTAGTAACCGGGACAGCAACTATGGCTACACCTTC.

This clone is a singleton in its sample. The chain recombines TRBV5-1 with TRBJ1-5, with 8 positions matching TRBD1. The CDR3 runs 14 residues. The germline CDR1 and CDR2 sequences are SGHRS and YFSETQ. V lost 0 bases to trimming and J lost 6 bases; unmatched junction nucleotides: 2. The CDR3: CASSLAGGGQPQHF. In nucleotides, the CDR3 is TGCGCCAGCAGCTTGGCAGGGGGCGGTCAGCCCCAGCATTTT.

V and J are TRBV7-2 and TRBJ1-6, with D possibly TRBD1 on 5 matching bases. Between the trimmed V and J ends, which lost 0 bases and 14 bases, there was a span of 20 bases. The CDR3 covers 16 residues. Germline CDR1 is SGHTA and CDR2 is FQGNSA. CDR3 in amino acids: CASSLARLGQGSTLHF. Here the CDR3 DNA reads TGTGCCAGCAGCTTAGCGAGGTTGGGGCAGGGAAGCACCCTCCACTTT.

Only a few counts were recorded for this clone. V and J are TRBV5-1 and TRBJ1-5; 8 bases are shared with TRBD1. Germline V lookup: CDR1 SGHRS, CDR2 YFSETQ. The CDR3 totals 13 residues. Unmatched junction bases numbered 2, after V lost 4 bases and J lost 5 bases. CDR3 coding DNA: TGCGCCAGCAGCCAGGACAGGGATCAGCCCCAGCATTTT. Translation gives CASSQDRDQPQHF. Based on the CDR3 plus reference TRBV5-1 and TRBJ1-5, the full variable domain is KAGVTQTPRYLIKTRGQQVTLSCSPISGHRSVSWYQQTPGQGLQFLFEYFSETQRNKGNFPGRFSGRQFSNSRSEMNVSTLELGDSALYLCASSQDRDQPQHFGDGTRLSIL.

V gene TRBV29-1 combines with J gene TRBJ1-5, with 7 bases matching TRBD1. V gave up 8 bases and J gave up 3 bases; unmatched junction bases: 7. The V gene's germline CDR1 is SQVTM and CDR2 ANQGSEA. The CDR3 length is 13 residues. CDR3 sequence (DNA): TGCAGCATAAGCAGGGGGATCAATCAGCCCCAGCATTTT. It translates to CSISRGINQPQHF.

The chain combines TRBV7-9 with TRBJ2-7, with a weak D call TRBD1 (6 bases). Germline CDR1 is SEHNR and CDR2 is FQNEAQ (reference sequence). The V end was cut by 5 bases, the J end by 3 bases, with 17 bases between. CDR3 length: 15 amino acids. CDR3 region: CASSRSPGDGYEQYF. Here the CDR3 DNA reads TGTGCCAGCAGCCGTTCCCCAGGGGACGGCTACGAGCAGTACTTC.

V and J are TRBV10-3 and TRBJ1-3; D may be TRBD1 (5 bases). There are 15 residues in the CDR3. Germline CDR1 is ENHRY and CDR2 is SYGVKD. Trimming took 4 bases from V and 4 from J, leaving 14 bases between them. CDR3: CAISVALGAGNTIYF. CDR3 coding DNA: TGTGCCATCAGTGTCGCACTTGGGGCCGGAAACACCATATATTTT.

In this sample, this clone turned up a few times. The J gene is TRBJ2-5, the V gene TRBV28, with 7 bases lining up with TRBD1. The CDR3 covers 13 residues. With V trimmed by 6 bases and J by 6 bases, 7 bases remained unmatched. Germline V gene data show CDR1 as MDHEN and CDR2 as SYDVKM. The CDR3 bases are TGTGCCAGCAGAGACAGGGCGGTACAGACCCAGTACTTC. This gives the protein CASRDRAVQTQYF.

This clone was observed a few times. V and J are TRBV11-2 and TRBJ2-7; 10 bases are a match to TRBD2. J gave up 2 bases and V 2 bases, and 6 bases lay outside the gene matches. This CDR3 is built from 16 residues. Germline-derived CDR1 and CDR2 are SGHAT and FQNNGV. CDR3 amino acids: CASSLFLAGVTYEQYF. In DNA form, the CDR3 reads TGTGCCAGCAGCTTATTCCTAGCGGGAGTCACCTACGAGCAGTACTTC.

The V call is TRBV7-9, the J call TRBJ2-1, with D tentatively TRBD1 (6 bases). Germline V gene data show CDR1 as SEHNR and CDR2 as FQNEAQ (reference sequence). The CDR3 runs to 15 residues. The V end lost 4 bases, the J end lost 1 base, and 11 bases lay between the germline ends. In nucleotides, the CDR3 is TGTGCCAGCAGCTCTCCCGGACAGTCCTACAATGAGCAGTTCTTC. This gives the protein CASSSPGQSYNEQFF.

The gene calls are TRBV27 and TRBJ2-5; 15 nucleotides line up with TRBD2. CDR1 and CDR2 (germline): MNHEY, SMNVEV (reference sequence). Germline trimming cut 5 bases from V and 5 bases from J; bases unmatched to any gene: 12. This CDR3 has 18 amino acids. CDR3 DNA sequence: TGTGCCAGCAGTCCCGGGACTAGCGGGGGGCTCTCGAGCGAGACCCAGTACTTC. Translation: CASSPGTSGGLSSETQYF.

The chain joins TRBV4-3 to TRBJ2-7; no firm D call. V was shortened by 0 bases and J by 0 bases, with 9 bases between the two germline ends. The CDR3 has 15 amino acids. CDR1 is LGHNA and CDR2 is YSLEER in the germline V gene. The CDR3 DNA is TGCGCCAGCAGCCAAGATGGTGCAGTCTCCTACGAGCAGTACTTC. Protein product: CASSQDGAVSYEQYF.

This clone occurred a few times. CDR3 amino acids: CASSLGDILYNEQFF. The CDR3 coding sequence is TGTGCCAGCAGCTTAGGGGACATCCTTTACAATGAGCAGTTCTTC. The V gene is TRBV7-2, the J gene TRBJ2-1; a weak D match, TRBD1 (6 bases). The germline V gene encodes CDR1 SGHTA and CDR2 FQGNSA. V was cut by 1 base and J by 4 bases, with 11 bases left in between. The CDR3 is made up of 15 amino acids.

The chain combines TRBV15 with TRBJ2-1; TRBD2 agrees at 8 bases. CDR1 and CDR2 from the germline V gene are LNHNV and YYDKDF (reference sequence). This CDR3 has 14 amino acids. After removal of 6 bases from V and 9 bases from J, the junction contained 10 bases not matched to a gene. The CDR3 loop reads CATSAGLGVGEQFF. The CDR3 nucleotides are TGTGCCACCAGTGCGGGACTAGGGGTGGGTGAGCAGTTCTTC.

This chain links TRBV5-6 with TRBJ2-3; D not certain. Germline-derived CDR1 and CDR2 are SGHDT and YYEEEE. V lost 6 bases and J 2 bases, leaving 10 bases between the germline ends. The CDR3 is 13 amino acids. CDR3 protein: CASTPGTTDTQYF. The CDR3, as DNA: TGTGCCAGCACCCCGGGTACCACAGATACGCAGTATTTT.

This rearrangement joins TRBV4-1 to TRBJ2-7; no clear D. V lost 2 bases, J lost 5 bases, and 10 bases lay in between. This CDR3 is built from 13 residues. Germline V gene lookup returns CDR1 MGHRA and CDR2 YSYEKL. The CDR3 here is CASSQNPVNEQYF. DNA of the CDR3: TGCGCCAGCAGCCAAAACCCGGTGAACGAGCAGTACTTC.

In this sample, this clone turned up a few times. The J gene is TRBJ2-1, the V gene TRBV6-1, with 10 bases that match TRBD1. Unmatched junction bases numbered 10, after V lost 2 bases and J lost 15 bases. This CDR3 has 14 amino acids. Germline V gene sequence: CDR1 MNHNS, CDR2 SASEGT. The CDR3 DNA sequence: TGTGCCAGCAGTGAATTGGGACAGGGGATGACTGGGTTCTTC. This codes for CASSELGQGMTGFF.

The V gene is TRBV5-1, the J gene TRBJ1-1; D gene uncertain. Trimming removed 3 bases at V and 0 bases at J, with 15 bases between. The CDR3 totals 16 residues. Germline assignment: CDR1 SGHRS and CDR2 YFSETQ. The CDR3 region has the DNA TGCGCCAGCAGCTCGACGGGGATAAACTTGAACACTGAAGCTTTCTTT. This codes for CASSSTGINLNTEAFF. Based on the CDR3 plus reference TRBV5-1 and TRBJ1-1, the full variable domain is KAGVTQTPRYLIKTRGQQVTLSCSPISGHRSVSWYQQTPGQGLQFLFEYFSETQRNKGNFPGRFSGRQFSNSRSEMNVSTLELGDSALYLCASSSTGINLNTEAFFGQGTRLTVV.

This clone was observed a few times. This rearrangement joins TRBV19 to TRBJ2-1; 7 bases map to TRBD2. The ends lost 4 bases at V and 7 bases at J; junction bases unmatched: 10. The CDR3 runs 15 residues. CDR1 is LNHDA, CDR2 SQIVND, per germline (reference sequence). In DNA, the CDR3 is TGTGCCAGTAGTACTGACCTAGCGGACCTGAATGAGCAGTTCTTC. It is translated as CASSTDLADLNEQFF.